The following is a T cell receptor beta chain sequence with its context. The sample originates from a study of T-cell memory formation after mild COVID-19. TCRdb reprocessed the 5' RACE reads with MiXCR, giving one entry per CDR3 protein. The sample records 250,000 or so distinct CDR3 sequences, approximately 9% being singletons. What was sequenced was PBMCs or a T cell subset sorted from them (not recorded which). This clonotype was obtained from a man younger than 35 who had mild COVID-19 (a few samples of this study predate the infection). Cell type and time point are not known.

CDR3 residues: CASSSLAGGREQYF. CDR3 DNA: TGTGCCAGCAGTAGTCTAGCGGGGGGGCGGGAGCAGTACTTC. The chain combines TRBV12-3 or TRBV12-4 with TRBJ2-7, with 12 positions matching TRBD2. J gave up 7 bases and V 5 bases, and 6 bases lay outside the gene matches. This CDR3 contains 14 residues.